Presented here are 11 T cell receptor beta chains from one specimen sequenced in a study of control samples from healthy donors and cancer patients. TCRdb keeps only in-frame clones here, not all; method: immunoSEQ multiplex PCR. The top ten clones hold about 7.9% of a sample with around 130,000 clones, approximately 89% of them seen once. Sequencing was done on a sample of PBMCs. The source of these receptors is a man aged 45-65 years with head and neck cancer.

This rearrangement joins TRBV4-1 to TRBJ2-7; D gene ambiguous. Germline CDR1 is MGHRA and CDR2 is YSYEKL. V was cut by 4 bases and J by 0 bases, with 4 bases left in between. The CDR3 has 12 amino acids. The CDR3 sequence: CASSRDSYEQYF. The CDR3 DNA reads TGCGCCAGCAGCCGGGACTCCTACGAGCAGTACTTC.

V and J are TRBV5-1 and TRBJ1-5; 9 bases are a match to TRBD1. CDR3 length equals 15 residues. J gave up 2 bases and V 4 bases, and 4 bases lay outside the gene matches. Germline lookup yields CDR1 SGHRS and CDR2 YFSETQ. Written as DNA, the CDR3 is TGCGCCAGCAGCCGGACAGGGGTTGGCAATCAGCCCCAGCATTTT. This gives the protein CASSRTGVGNQPQHF.

The V and J genes are TRBV7-2 and TRBJ1-1; 7 bases are shared with TRBD1. CDR1 is SGHTA, CDR2 FQGNSA, per germline. Trimming removed 3 bases from V and 5 bases from J; junction bases left unmatched: 3. The CDR3 totals 13 residues. The CDR3 DNA follows: TGTGCCAGCAGCTTGGGACAGTCAACTGAAGCTTTCTTT. It specifies CASSLGQSTEAFF.

This clone was seen a single time. The rearrangement joins TRBV27 to TRBJ1-2; the match to TRBD1 covers 7 bases. CDR1 and CDR2 (germline): MNHEY, SMNVEV (reference sequence). There are 13 residues in the CDR3. J gave up 3 bases and V 3 bases, and 1 base lay outside the gene matches. CDR3 DNA: TGTGCCAGCAGTTTGGGGACAGACTATGGCTACACCTTC. Amino acid sequence: CASSLGTDYGYTF.

This clone was counted only a few times. V is TRBV28 and J is TRBJ1-5, with TRBD1 matching 7 bases. Germline CDR1 is MDHEN and CDR2 is SYDVKM. The CDR3 is 14 residues long. J lost 2 bases, V lost 5 bases, and 3 bases had no gene match. The CDR3 loop is CASSTGQGNQPQHF. In DNA, the CDR3 is TGTGCCAGCAGTACCGGACAGGGCAATCAGCCCCAGCATTTT.

This sequence joins TRBV6-5 and TRBJ1-2, with 8 bases matching TRBD1. The CDR3 totals 13 residues. Germline CDR1 reads MNHEY; CDR2 reads SVGAGI. V gave up 4 bases and J gave up 5 bases; unmatched junction bases: 3. The CDR3 region has the DNA TGTGCCAGCAGTTTTACAGGGGGTTATGGCTACACCTTC. This encodes CASSFTGGYGYTF.

The chain is built from TRBV7-9 and TRBJ1-6, with 8 bases matching TRBD1. Unmatched junction bases numbered 6, after V lost 1 base and J lost 10 bases. Germline V gives CDR1 SEHNR, CDR2 FQNEAQ (reference sequence). The CDR3 covers 15 residues. CDR3 sequence (DNA): TGTGCCAGCAGCTTAGGGACAGGGTCAGTCTCACCCCTCCACTTT. It translates to CASSLGTGSVSPLHF.

The rearrangement joins TRBV7-9 to TRBJ2-7; 7 bases fit TRBD1. Germline-derived CDR1 and CDR2 are SEHNR and FQNEAQ (reference sequence). This CDR3 has 15 residues. Losses at the gene ends were 5 bases for V and 1 base for J; bases not matched to a gene: 8. The CDR3 loop is CASSRTGVQSYEQYF. DNA for the CDR3: TGTGCCAGCAGCCGTACAGGGGTCCAATCCTACGAGCAGTACTTC.

The chain combines TRBV25-1 with TRBJ1-6; no reliable D call. This CDR3 contains 16 residues. The ends were cut back, 4 bases at V and 10 bases at J, with 20 bases in the middle. The germline gives CDR1 MGHDK, CDR2 SYGVNS. CDR3 sequence reads: CASSAYLAPRESPLHF. CDR3 DNA: TGTGCCAGCAGTGCCTATCTGGCCCCCCGGGAATCACCCCTCCACTTT.

The chain is built from TRBV4-2 and TRBJ2-5, with TRBD2 identical over 10 bases. Looked up from germline, CDR1 is LGHNA and CDR2 is YNFKEQ. The CDR3 is 17 amino acids. With 0 bases clipped from V and 4 bases from J, the junction kept 8 bases outside the gene matches. CDR3 residues: CASSQDRGAGGRETQYF. In DNA, the CDR3 is TGTGCCAGCAGCCAAGATCGTGGAGCGGGAGGGCGAGAGACCCAGTACTTC.

The chain combines TRBV28 with TRBJ2-7; 7 bases match TRBD2. J gave up 4 bases and V 6 bases, and 9 bases lay outside the gene matches. This CDR3 region has 14 residues. From germline, CDR1 is MDHEN and CDR2 SYDVKM. The CDR3 coding sequence is TGTGCCAGCAGGGGACCGGGACTAAAGTACGAGCAGTACTTC. As protein: CASRGPGLKYEQYF.